This T cell receptor (beta chain) appears in the sequencing data of a study of cytomegalovirus exposure and HLA in healthy donors. Study-wide findings and caveats: A later analysis reportedly found that, within productive TCRs, an Asian-associated ancestry cluster had fewer N-insertions than the mean observed across the roughly 630 donors.

The V segment lost 7 bases and the J segment 3 bases; nucleotides outside the gene matches: 5. This CDR3 has 13 amino acids. Germline CDR1 MDHEN, CDR2 SYDVKM. This clone was counted between two and nine times. Its target is not known. PCR was performed using 60 Vbeta and 13 Jbeta primers. TCRdb's table, derived via immunoSEQ multiplex PCR, lists solely in-frame clones and lacks some. The sample comprises about 73,000 clones, around three quarters of which are singletons, and approximately 1% rests with the top ten. Sequenced material: PBMCs. The chain uses TRBV28 and TRBJ2-5; TRBD2 matches at 7 bases. The clonotype was recovered from a male donor in good health and CMV-seronegative. In DNA, the CDR3 is TGTGCCAGCAAATTGGGACTAAAAGAGACCCAGTACTTC. Amino acids: CASKLGLKETQYF.